These 18 T cell receptor beta chains were all obtained from the same sample, sequenced in a study of beta chain features in type 1 diabetes. Expressed TCRB transcripts got sequenced, as all isolated RNA was reverse transcribed. The repertoire was sequenced with immunoSEQ multiplex PCR; TCRdb's copy has only in-frame clones and lacks some. This table holds more than 350,000 clones, 9.5% to 12% found once. Sample: naive CD4+ T cells from blood. These receptors were taken from a woman aged 18-29 years in good health.

This clone has only a few counts. This chain links TRBV29-1 with TRBJ2-7; 7 nucleotides align to TRBD1. Trimming at V came to 5 bases and at J to 3 bases, leaving 7 bases not matched to a gene. Germline V gene lookup returns CDR1 SQVTM and CDR2 ANQGSEA. The CDR3 is 13 amino acids. CDR3 sequence: CSVTGQAVYEQYF. CDR3 nucleotide sequence: TGCAGCGTTACCGGACAGGCCGTCTACGAGCAGTACTTC.

V is TRBV5-1 and J is TRBJ2-6; 7 nucleotides line up with TRBD1. The V gene's germline CDR1 is SGHRS and CDR2 YFSETQ. V lost 1 base to trimming and J lost 3 bases; unmatched junction nucleotides: 7. The CDR3 runs to 17 residues. CDR3 sequence (DNA): TGCGCCAGCAGCTTGTCCCCTACAGGGGTTGGGGCCAACGTCCTGACTTTC. Protein sequence: CASSLSPTGVGANVLTF.

V usage is TRBV5-1 and J usage is TRBJ2-5; 9 bases agree with TRBD2. The CDR3 runs to 16 residues. Trimming removed 4 bases from V and 5 bases from J; junction bases left unmatched: 12. CDR1 SGHRS and CDR2 YFSETQ come from the germline V gene. CDR3 amino acids: CASSPSSGNSGETQYF. CDR3 nucleotide sequence: TGCGCCAGCAGCCCTTCTAGCGGGAACTCAGGGGAGACCCAGTACTTC.

The CDR3 sequence is CASSPRQGAYEQYV. CDR3 nucleotide sequence: TGTGCCAGCAGTCCCAGACAGGGTGCCTACGAGCAGTACGTC. The rearrangement uses TRBV6-5 and TRBJ2-7; TRBD1 matches at 7 bases. The CDR3 consists of 14 residues. CDR1 is MNHEY, CDR2 SVGAGI, per germline. The J segment lost 2 bases and the V segment lost 5 bases, leaving 6 bases of the junction unmatched.

A few counts support this clone. This chain joins TRBV2 and TRBJ2-1; 12 bases fit TRBD1. V gave up 10 bases and J gave up 9 bases; unmatched junction bases: 10. The CDR3 has 14 amino acids. Germline V CDR1 and CDR2: SNHLY, FYNNEI. CDR3 sequence (DNA): TGTGCCACATCGATGGGACAGGGGGCGAGTGAGCAGTTCTTC. Protein sequence: CATSMGQGASEQFF.

There are a few counts of this clone. The identical CDR3 is also encoded by other nucleotide sequences in the sample. The V call is TRBV5-1, the J call TRBJ2-6, with 10 bases identical to TRBD2. Germline assignment: CDR1 SGHRS and CDR2 YFSETQ. The ends lost 2 bases at V and 0 bases at J; junction bases unmatched: 2. The CDR3 spans 17 residues. CDR3 sequence reads: CASSLTSGVSGANVLTF. CDR3 DNA: TGCGCCAGCAGCTTAACTAGCGGGGTCTCTGGGGCCAACGTCCTGACTTTC.

There are a few counts of this clone. V usage is TRBV28 and J usage is TRBJ2-4; no clear D. V was cut by 3 bases and J by 16 bases, with 13 bases left in between. Germline CDR1 is MDHEN and CDR2 is SYDVKM. This CDR3 is built from 11 residues. CDR3 sequence (DNA): TGTGCCAGCAGTTTTGCTGGGATACCATACTTC. This gives the protein CASSFAGIPYF.

The chain carries TRBV25-1 and TRBJ1-1; 12 bases are shared with TRBD1. Germline CDR1 is MGHDK and CDR2 is SYGVNS. Trimming took 4 bases from V and 1 from J; bases not matched to a gene: 7. CDR3 size: 17 residues. The CDR3 nucleotides read TGTGCCAGCAGTGTACGGGACAGGGGGCGGAGGAACACTGAAGCTTTCTTT. Protein product: CASSVRDRGRRNTEAFF. Looking up the rest from reference TRBV25-1 and TRBJ1-1 gives the full variable domain: EADIYQTPRYLVIGTGKKITLECSQTMGHDKMYWYQQDPGMELHLIHYSYGVNSTEKGDLSSESTVSRIRTEHFPLTLESARPSHTSQYLCASSVRDRGRRNTEAFFGQGTRLTVV.

This clone was seen only a few times. This CDR3 is CASSPGLYSNQPQHF. The CDR3 DNA is TGTGCCAGCAGTCCAGGGCTTTATAGCAATCAGCCCCAGCATTTT. This chain joins TRBV2 and TRBJ1-5, with D possibly matching TRBD1 (5 bases). Germline assignment: CDR1 SNHLY and CDR2 FYNNEI. Trimming took off 5 bases at V and 0 bases at J, with 11 bases between the two ends. This CDR3 has 15 amino acids.

There are a few counts of this clone. This chain joins TRBV9 and TRBJ1-1; D may be TRBD1 (5 bases). The germline V gene encodes CDR1 SGDLS and CDR2 YYNGEE. The CDR3 runs to 14 residues. V shed 4 bases and J shed 1 base, with 11 bases lying between them. The CDR3 DNA reads as TGTGCCAGCAGCCCGCGGACATGGAACACTGAAGCTTTCTTT. It codes for CASSPRTWNTEAFF.

This clone was seen more than once but under ten times. The chain has TRBV10-3 and TRBJ2-7, with D possibly TRBD2 on 5 matching bases. This CDR3 has 13 residues. Germline V gene lookup returns CDR1 ENHRY and CDR2 SYGVKD. V was pared by 6 bases and J by 9 bases, with 18 bases between. CDR3 in amino acids: CAISEDLYEGQYF. The CDR3 DNA sequence: TGTGCCATCAGCGAAGATCTCTACGAGGGGCAGTACTTC.

Regarding this clone: The same CDR3 also results from other DNA sequences found in this sample. The chain carries TRBV7-9 and TRBJ1-2, with TRBD1 identical over 8 bases. Germline loops: CDR1 SEHNR, CDR2 FQNEAQ (reference sequence). This CDR3 is built from 13 residues. J lost 4 bases, V lost 5 bases, and 3 bases had no gene match. Written as DNA, the CDR3 is TGTGCCAGCAGCCCCGGACAGGGCTATGGCTACACCTTC. It encodes CASSPGQGYGYTF.

As DNA, the CDR3 is TGTGCCAGCAGCCCACTGCGGCATGCCTACGAGCAGTACTTC. It is translated as CASSPLRHAYEQYF. V and J are TRBV14 and TRBJ2-7; D unclear. The germline gives CDR1 SGHDN, CDR2 FVKESK. The V gene lost 4 bases and the J gene lost 2 bases, with 12 bases spanning the gap. This CDR3 contains 14 residues.

The rearrangement links TRBV7-9 to TRBJ2-5, with 8 positions matching TRBD1. The CDR3 runs 14 residues. With 5 bases clipped from V and 3 bases from J, the junction kept 5 bases outside the gene matches. The germline CDR1 and CDR2 sequences are SEHNR and FQNEAQ (reference sequence). The CDR3: CASSPGQGKETQYF. CDR3 in DNA: TGTGCCAGCAGCCCAGGACAGGGAAAAGAGACCCAGTACTTC.

A note on this clone: The identical CDR3 is also encoded by other nucleotide sequences in the sample. The gene calls are TRBV20-1 and TRBJ1-1; D gene uncertain. V dropped 5 bases and J dropped 0 bases, with 4 bases sitting between them. This CDR3 region has 11 residues. Germline loops: CDR1 DFQATT, CDR2 SNEGSKA (reference sequence). The CDR3 region has the DNA TGCAGTGCTCCGGTGAACACTGAAGCTTTCTTT. Residues: CSAPVNTEAFF.

V and J are TRBV23-1 and TRBJ2-7; D might be TRBD1 or TRBD2, each matching 5 bases. TRBV23-1 is an ORF; its function is uncertain. Deletions cut 7 bases from V and 5 bases from J, with 18 bases between. CDR3 length equals 14 residues. CDR3 DNA: TGCGCCAGCAAATTGGGGGAACGATGGGACGAGCAGTACGTC. Encoded protein: CASKLGERWDEQYV.

The chain is built from TRBV4-1 and TRBJ1-2; D is uncertain. Germline-derived CDR1 and CDR2 are MGHRA and YSYEKL. This CDR3 is built from 16 residues. V shed 3 bases and J shed 6 bases, with 20 bases lying between them. CDR3 protein: CASSHNKGPSSNGYTF. CDR3 DNA sequence: TGCGCCAGCAGCCATAACAAGGGTCCCAGCTCGAATGGCTACACCTTC.

The chain employs TRBV5-1 and TRBJ1-6; a possible D gene is TRBD1 (6 bases). Trimming stripped 4 bases from V and 6 bases from J, with 14 bases between. This CDR3 comprises 15 residues. Germline values: CDR1 SGHRS, CDR2 YFSETQ. In DNA, the CDR3 is TGCGCCAGCAGCCCGGAGGGACACCTTAATTCACCCCTCCACTTT. Translating it yields CASSPEGHLNSPLHF. Full variable domain (remainder filled in from reference TRBV5-1 and TRBJ1-6): KAGVTQTPRYLIKTRGQQVTLSCSPISGHRSVSWYQQTPGQGLQFLFEYFSETQRNKGNFPGRFSGRQFSNSRSEMNVSTLELGDSALYLCASSPEGHLNSPLHFGNGTRLTVT.